Below, 32 T cell receptor beta chains from the same sample are listed, as sequenced in a study of blood T cell repertoires in COVID-19. Libraries were prepared by immunoSEQ multiplex PCR; TCRdb keeps only in-frame clonotypes and omits some of them. The sample includes approximately 150,000 clones, approximately 90% seen only once; the top ten take roughly 3%. The sequenced sample consisted of peripheral blood. The receptor source for this set is a woman aged 55-70 years with active COVID-19.

The chain combines TRBV27 with TRBJ2-7; TRBD2 matches at 9 bases. Germline V gene data show CDR1 as MNHEY and CDR2 as SMNVEV (reference sequence). CDR3 length: 14 amino acids. Trimming at V came to 6 bases and at J to 0 bases, leaving 3 bases not matched to a gene. CDR3 coding DNA: TGTGCCAGCAGACAGCGGGAGGTCTCCTACGAGCAGTACTTC. Its translation is CASRQREVSYEQYF.

The chain carries TRBV27 and TRBJ1-1; a weak D match, TRBD1 (6 bases). CDR3 length: 17 residues. Trimming took 1 base from V and 1 from J, leaving 16 bases between them. CDR1 and CDR2 (germline): MNHEY, SMNVEV (reference sequence). CDR3 sequence reads: CASSLFGRGQQNTEAFF. CDR3 nucleotides: TGTGCCAGCAGTTTATTTGGCCGTGGACAGCAGAACACTGAAGCTTTCTTT.

The chain has TRBV7-2 and TRBJ2-2; 8 bases agree with TRBD2. The CDR3 spans 16 residues. V shed 4 bases and J 0 bases; nucleotides not matched to a gene: 4. Germline assignment: CDR1 SGHTA and CDR2 FQGNSA. The CDR3 DNA reads as TGTGCCAGCAGCTCTCCGGGACTAGCGAACACCGGGGAGCTGTTTTTT. It encodes CASSSPGLANTGELFF.

This clone was found once. The chain joins TRBV7-2 to TRBJ2-5; 9 positions agree with TRBD2. Germline CDR1 and CDR2: SGHTA and FQGNSA. The CDR3 loop spans 16 amino acids. With 0 bases clipped from V and 7 bases from J, the junction kept 9 bases outside the gene matches. DNA of the CDR3: TGTGCCAGCAGCTTAGCGGGCGGGAGGGGGTATGGGACCCAGTACTTC. Protein sequence: CASSLAGGRGYGTQYF.

This rearrangement joins TRBV28 to TRBJ2-3, with TRBD2 matching over 14 bases. CDR3 size: 17 residues. CDR1 MDHEN and CDR2 SYDVKM come from the germline V gene. Losses at the gene ends were 5 bases for V and 5 bases for J; bases not matched to a gene: 9. Here the CDR3 DNA reads TGTGCCAGCAGTGAACCGGGACTAGCGGGAGTCAGAGATACGCAGTATTTT. This encodes CASSEPGLAGVRDTQYF.

CDR3 DNA: TGTGCCAGCAGCCCCGCAGACAGGGTAGCAATTGGCTACACCTTC. The encoded protein is CASSPADRVAIGYTF. The chain is built from TRBV5-6 and TRBJ1-2; TRBD1 aligns across 7 bases. The CDR3 has 15 amino acids. V lost 4 bases to trimming and J lost 7 bases; unmatched junction nucleotides: 13. Germline assignment: CDR1 SGHDT and CDR2 YYEEEE.

The CDR3 region is CASSPLRRDRVNTEAFF. The CDR3 DNA sequence: TGTGCCAGCTCACCCCTCCGTCGGGACAGGGTGAACACTGAAGCTTTCTTT. The V and J genes are TRBV18 and TRBJ1-1, with 9 bases identical to TRBD1. Germline CDR1 reads KGHSH; CDR2 reads LQKENI. The CDR3 extends over 17 amino acids. V gave up 3 bases and J gave up 0 bases; unmatched junction bases: 8.

This chain links TRBV27 with TRBJ1-1; 8 nucleotides line up with TRBD1. The CDR3 consists of 14 residues. J was trimmed by 5 bases and V by 6 bases; bases with no gene match: 8. Germline V gene data show CDR1 as MNHEY and CDR2 as SMNVEV (reference sequence). The CDR3 bases are TGTGCCAGCAGATTAACAGGGGGGATAACTGAAGCTTTCTTT. As protein: CASRLTGGITEAFF.

The chain has TRBV7-9 and TRBJ2-5; 13 bases are shared with TRBD2. Germline assignment: CDR1 SEHNR and CDR2 FQNEAQ (reference sequence). The CDR3 has 16 residues. The junction had 4 bases not matched to a gene; V was cut back by 4 bases and J by 2 bases. The CDR3 reads CASSYLTSGRQETQYF. The CDR3 DNA reads TGTGCCAGCAGCTACTTGACTAGCGGGAGGCAAGAGACCCAGTACTTC.

The chain combines TRBV4-1 with TRBJ2-1; TRBD2 aligns across 9 bases. The germline V gene has CDR1 MGHRA and CDR2 YSYEKL. CDR3 size: 15 residues. J was trimmed by 5 bases and V by 2 bases; bases with no gene match: 4. The CDR3 here is CASSQRASGDNEQFF. The CDR3 DNA reads TGCGCCAGCAGCCAACGGGCTAGCGGGGACAATGAGCAGTTCTTC.

Only a few counts were recorded for this clone. The chain joins TRBV7-2 to TRBJ1-1; tentatively, D is TRBD1 (5 bases). V was shortened by 2 bases and J by 2 bases, with 9 bases between the two germline ends. The CDR3 runs to 14 residues. Germline V gene sequence: CDR1 SGHTA, CDR2 FQGNSA. Written as DNA, the CDR3 is TGTGCCAGCAGCTTATCCCAGGGAAACACTGAAGCTTTCTTT. Translated, it gives CASSLSQGNTEAFF. Full variable domain (remainder filled in from reference TRBV7-2 and TRBJ1-1): GAGVSQSPSNKVTEKGKDVELRCDPISGHTALYWYRQSLGQGLEFLIYFQGNSAPDKSGLPSDRFSAERTGGSVSTLTIQRTQQEDSAVYLCASSLSQGNTEAFFGQGTRLTVV.

The chain combines TRBV3-1 (or the pseudogene TRBV3-2) with TRBJ2-7, with TRBD1 as a possible D gene (6 bases). The CDR3 is 16 amino acids. Germline CDR1 reads LGHDT; CDR2 reads YNNKEL (reference sequence). V lost 4 bases and J lost 8, with 24 bases in between. The CDR3 is CASSPQGQGMGLKQYF. As DNA, the CDR3 is TGTGCCAGCAGCCCCCAGGGACAAGGGATGGGTTTGAAGCAGTACTTC.

V usage is TRBV3-1 (or the pseudogene TRBV3-2) and J usage is TRBJ2-2; maybe TRBD2 (6 bases). V was cut by 2 bases and J by 5 bases, with 9 bases left in between. Looked up from germline, CDR1 is LGHDT and CDR2 is YNNKEL (reference sequence). The CDR3 is 14 residues long. As DNA, the CDR3 is TGTGCCAGCAGCCAACTAGCGACGACCGGGGAGCTGTTTTTT. It encodes CASSQLATTGELFF.

CDR3 DNA sequence: TGTGCCAGCAGCCCGTTAAGGACTAGCGAGACCTACGAGCAGTACTTC. Protein product: CASSPLRTSETYEQYF. The chain has TRBV3-1 (or the pseudogene TRBV3-2) and TRBJ2-7; TRBD2 agrees at 9 bases. J lost 2 bases, V lost 4 bases, and 9 bases had no gene match. The germline gives CDR1 LGHDT, CDR2 YNNKEL (reference sequence). The CDR3 covers 16 residues.

The rearrangement links TRBV7-9 to TRBJ1-2; perhaps TRBD1 as D (5 bases). The CDR3 has 15 residues. Per the germline V gene, CDR1 is SEHNR and CDR2 is FQNEAQ (reference sequence). The V end lost 5 bases, the J end lost 7 bases, and 20 bases lay between the germline ends. CDR3 sequence reads: CASSLTYDSPSGYTF. The CDR3 DNA reads TGTGCCAGCAGCCTAACCTACGACAGCCCGTCTGGCTACACCTTC.

V is TRBV28 and J is TRBJ1-5; the D is unclear. V dropped 3 bases and J dropped 5 bases, with 11 bases sitting between them. Germline V CDR1 and CDR2: MDHEN, SYDVKM. CDR3 length equals 14 residues. CDR3 sequence reads: CASSFQFEDQPQHF. CDR3 bases: TGTGCCAGCAGTTTTCAGTTTGAGGATCAGCCCCAGCATTTT. Using reference TRBV28 and TRBJ1-5 for the parts outside the CDR3, the full variable domain is DVKVTQSSRYLVKRTGEKVFLECVQDMDHENMFWYRQDPGLGLRLIYFSYDVKMKEKGDIPEGYSVSREKKERFSLILESASTNQTSMYLCASSFQFEDQPQHFGDGTRLSIL.

This chain connects TRBV5-4 to TRBJ2-5, with D hard to call. V lost 0 bases and J lost 4, with 4 bases in between. The V gene's germline CDR1 is SGHNT and CDR2 YYREEE (reference sequence). The CDR3 extends over 12 amino acids. CDR3 sequence reads: CASSLDRETQYF. In DNA, the CDR3 is TGTGCCAGCAGCTTGGACAGAGAGACCCAGTACTTC.

J is TRBJ2-5 and V is TRBV7-9; 8 nucleotides line up with TRBD2. In germline, CDR1 is SEHNR, CDR2 FQNEAQ (reference sequence). Germline trimming cut 2 bases from V and 4 bases from J; bases unmatched to any gene: 9. The CDR3 loop spans 16 amino acids. CDR3 sequence (DNA): TGTGCCAGCAGCTTACCCCGGGACGGGGGGGCAGAGACCCAGTACTTC. Its protein product is CASSLPRDGGAETQYF.

The rearrangement uses TRBV5-1 and TRBJ2-1; tentative D call: TRBD1 (5 bases). The germline V and J ends were trimmed by 0 bases and 2 bases, with 12 bases remaining between them. The CDR3 has 16 residues. Germline V gives CDR1 SGHRS, CDR2 YFSETQ. The CDR3 region has the DNA TGCGCCAGCAGCTTGGAGGCCTTGGGGCCCTACAATGAGCAGTTCTTC. This encodes CASSLEALGPYNEQFF.

The CDR3: CASSLGQAGLARWETQYF. The CDR3 DNA reads TGCGCCAGCAGCTTAGGACAGGCGGGACTAGCGCGGTGGGAGACCCAGTACTTC. This chain uses TRBV5-1 with TRBJ2-5; TRBD2 agrees at 10 bases. The CDR3 sequence is 18 residues long. The trim removed 2 bases at V and 5 bases at J, leaving 15 bases unmatched. The germline V gene has CDR1 SGHRS and CDR2 YFSETQ. The variable domain in full, completed from reference TRBV5-1 and TRBJ2-5, reads KAGVTQTPRYLIKTRGQQVTLSCSPISGHRSVSWYQQTPGQGLQFLFEYFSETQRNKGNFPGRFSGRQFSNSRSEMNVSTLELGDSALYLCASSLGQAGLARWETQYFGPGTRLLVL.

The CDR3 region is CASKRREPGNEQFF. In DNA, the CDR3 is TGTGCCAGTAAACGGCGGGAACCCGGCAATGAGCAGTTCTTC. This chain connects TRBV28 to TRBJ2-1; D might be TRBD2 (6 bases). CDR1 is MDHEN, CDR2 SYDVKM, per germline. This CDR3 has 14 amino acids. Trimming shortened V by 9 bases and J by 6 bases, and 18 bases separated the two germline ends.

This sequence joins TRBV4-3 and TRBJ1-4, with D uncertain. The germline gives CDR1 LGHNA, CDR2 YSLEER. This CDR3 has 15 amino acids. V was shortened by 4 bases and J by 5 bases, with 14 bases between the two germline ends. The DNA for the CDR3 is TGCGCCAGCAGCCCCTGGCCTTCCCTCAATGAAAAACTGTTTTTT. Amino acid sequence: CASSPWPSLNEKLFF.

The chain has TRBV7-9 and TRBJ1-1, with 7 bases matching TRBD1. The CDR3 has 15 amino acids. With V trimmed by 5 bases and J by 0 bases, 6 bases remained unmatched. The germline V gene has CDR1 SEHNR and CDR2 FQNEAQ (reference sequence). CDR3 protein: CASSIRQGLNTEAFF. The CDR3, as DNA: TGTGCCAGCAGCATAAGACAGGGATTGAACACTGAAGCTTTCTTT. Drawing the rest from reference TRBV7-9 and TRBJ1-1, the complete variable domain is DTGVSQNPRHKITKRGQNVTFRCDPISEHNRLYWYRQTLGQGPEFLTYFQNEAQLEKSRLLSDRFSAERPKGSFSTLEIQRTEQGDSAMYLCASSIRQGLNTEAFFGQGTRLTVV.

The genes are TRBV4-2 and TRBJ2-7; weak D call: TRBD2 (6 bases). The CDR3 length is 14 residues. The germline CDR1 and CDR2 sequences are LGHNA and YNFKEQ. V lost 4 bases and J 2 bases, leaving 12 bases between the germline ends. The CDR3 nucleotides are TGTGCCAGCAGCCCCTCGGAGGGGACCTACGAGCAGTACTTC. This gives the protein CASSPSEGTYEQYF.

V gene TRBV18 combines with J gene TRBJ2-7, with 10 nucleotides matching TRBD1. V lost 3 bases to trimming and J lost 5 bases; unmatched junction nucleotides: 10. The CDR3 loop spans 16 amino acids. Germline V CDR1 and CDR2: KGHSH, LQKENI. DNA of the CDR3: TGTGCCAGCTCACCTCGGATCGGGACAGGGGACCACGAGCAGTACTTC. It specifies CASSPRIGTGDHEQYF.

The CDR3 loop reads CASSWPRQGYTGELFF. In nucleotides, the CDR3 is TGCGCCAGCAGCTGGCCGAGACAGGGATACACCGGGGAGCTGTTTTTT. This sequence joins TRBV5-1 and TRBJ2-2; TRBD1 matches at 7 bases. V shed 3 bases, J shed 3 bases, and the junction held 8 bases outside the gene matches. The CDR3 length is 16 residues. CDR1 and CDR2 (germline): SGHRS, YFSETQ.

This chain connects TRBV4-1 to TRBJ2-1; 10 nucleotides line up with TRBD2. Germline V lookup: CDR1 MGHRA, CDR2 YSYEKL. The length of the CDR3 is 17 residues. V dropped 1 base and J dropped 10; count of bases not matched to a gene: 13. The CDR3 reads CASSQVMASGSRGEQFF. The CDR3 DNA sequence: TGCGCCAGCAGCCAAGTTATGGCTAGCGGGAGTCGAGGGGAGCAGTTCTTC.

V gene TRBV19 combines with J gene TRBJ2-1; D ambiguous. This CDR3 region has 13 residues. V lost 2 bases and J lost 7, with 9 bases in between. Per the germline V gene, CDR1 is LNHDA and CDR2 is SQIVND (reference sequence). CDR3 residues: CASSIQAENEQFF. CDR3 DNA: TGTGCCAGTAGTATACAGGCCGAGAATGAGCAGTTCTTC.

As to this clone: Other DNA sequences in this sample translate to the same CDR3. The chain recombines TRBV10-3 with TRBJ2-3, with D possibly matching TRBD1 (6 bases). The CDR3 loop spans 13 amino acids. With 4 bases removed from V and 1 base from J, the gap between germline ends came to 6 bases. Germline V gives CDR1 ENHRY, CDR2 SYGVKD. The CDR3 nucleotides are TGTGCCATCAGTGGACAGGGCACAGATACGCAGTATTTT. Translating gives CAISGQGTDTQYF.

This clone appeared once. V gene TRBV5-5 combines with J gene TRBJ2-3; 10 nucleotides agree with TRBD2. Germline CDR1 is SGHKS and CDR2 is YYEKEE (reference sequence). The CDR3 loop spans 17 amino acids. V shed 0 bases, J shed 4 bases, and the junction held 8 bases outside the gene matches. CDR3 loop: CASSLGASGSRADTQYF. The CDR3, as DNA: TGTGCCAGCAGCTTGGGAGCTAGCGGGAGTAGGGCAGATACGCAGTATTTT.

With regard to this clone: The junction differs from germline at one of its ends, possibly a read error. The chain combines TRBV5-1 with TRBJ2-1; 7 bases map to TRBD2. This CDR3 spans 15 amino acids. Germline V gene sequence: CDR1 SGHRS, CDR2 YFSETQ. CDR3 residues: CASSPTSAYYSEQFF. The CDR3, as DNA: TGCGCCAGCAGCCCAACTAGCGCATATTACAGTGAGCAGTTCTTC.

The genes are TRBV3-1 (or the pseudogene TRBV3-2) and TRBJ2-5, with 9 positions matching TRBD2. CDR1 and CDR2 (germline): LGHDT, YNNKEL (reference sequence). V shed 1 base, J shed 2 bases, and the junction held 5 bases outside the gene matches. CDR3 size: 16 residues. CDR3 protein: CASSQGRLAEQETQYF. CDR3 nucleotides: TGTGCCAGCAGCCAAGGCCGACTAGCGGAGCAAGAGACCCAGTACTTC.